This T cell receptor (beta chain) was identified during a study of metastatic and nonmetastatic thyroid tumors. The wider study: For malignant and benign thyroid patients, tumor or nodule tissue and blood were the sources whose repertoires were compared.

No patient had received any treatment before thyroid surgery. This clone is medium-sized by share. Germline CDR1 reads MDHEN; CDR2 reads SYDVKM. The CDR3 consists of 12 residues. V lost 7 bases to trimming and J lost 6 bases; unmatched junction nucleotides: 5. TCRdb re-clonotyped the PCR reads via MiXCR. Here the sample spans roughly 10,000 clones, about 20% being singletons. Sequencing used adjacent normal tissue. V and J are TRBV28 and TRBJ1-2; TRBD1 aligns across 7 bases. The receptor's source is a female donor with papillary thyroid cancer or a benign thyroid nodule (not recorded which). Some clones in this sample may be carry-over from other donors' samples. The CDR3 region is CASNRGRDGYTF. CDR3 sequence (DNA): TGTGCCAGCAATAGGGGGCGCGATGGCTACACCTTC.